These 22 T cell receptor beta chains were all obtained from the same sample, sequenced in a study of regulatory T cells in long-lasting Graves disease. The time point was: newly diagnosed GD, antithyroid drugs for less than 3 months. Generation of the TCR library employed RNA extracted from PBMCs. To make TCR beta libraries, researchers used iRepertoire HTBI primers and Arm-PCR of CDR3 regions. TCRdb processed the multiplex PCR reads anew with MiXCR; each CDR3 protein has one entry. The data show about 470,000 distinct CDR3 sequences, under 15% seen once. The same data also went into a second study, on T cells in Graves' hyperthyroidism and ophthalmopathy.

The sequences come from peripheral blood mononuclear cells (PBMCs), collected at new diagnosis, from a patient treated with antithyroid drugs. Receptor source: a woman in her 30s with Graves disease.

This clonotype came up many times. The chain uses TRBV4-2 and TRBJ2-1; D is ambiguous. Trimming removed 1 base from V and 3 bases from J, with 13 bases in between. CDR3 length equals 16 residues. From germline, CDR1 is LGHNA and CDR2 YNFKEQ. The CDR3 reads CASSQASSGDYNEQFF. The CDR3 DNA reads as TGTGCCAGCAGCCAAGCTTCATCGGGCGACTACAATGAGCAGTTCTTC.

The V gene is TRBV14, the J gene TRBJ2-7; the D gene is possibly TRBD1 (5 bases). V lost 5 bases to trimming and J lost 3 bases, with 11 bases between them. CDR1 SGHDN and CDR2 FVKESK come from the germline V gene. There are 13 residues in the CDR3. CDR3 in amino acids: CASSSRTLYEQYF. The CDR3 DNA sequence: TGTGCCAGCAGCTCGAGGACACTCTACGAGCAGTACTTC.

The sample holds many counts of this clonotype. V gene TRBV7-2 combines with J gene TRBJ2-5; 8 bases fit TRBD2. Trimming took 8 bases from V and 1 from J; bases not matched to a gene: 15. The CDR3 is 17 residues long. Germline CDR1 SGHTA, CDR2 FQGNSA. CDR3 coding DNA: TGTGCCAGCTATCCCGGGGGGGGCTCGAACCCCCAAGAGACCCAGTACTTC. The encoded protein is CASYPGGGSNPQETQYF.

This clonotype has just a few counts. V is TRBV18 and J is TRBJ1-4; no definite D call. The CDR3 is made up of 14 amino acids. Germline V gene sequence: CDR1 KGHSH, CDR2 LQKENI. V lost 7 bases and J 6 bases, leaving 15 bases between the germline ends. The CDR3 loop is CASFQSIPDEKLFF. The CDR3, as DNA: TGTGCCAGCTTCCAAAGTATCCCGGATGAAAAACTGTTTTTT.

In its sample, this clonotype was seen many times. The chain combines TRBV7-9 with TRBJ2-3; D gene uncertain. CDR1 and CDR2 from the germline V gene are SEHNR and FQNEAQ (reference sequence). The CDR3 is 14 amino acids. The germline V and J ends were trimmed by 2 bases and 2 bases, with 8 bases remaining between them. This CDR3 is CASSLNFPTDTQYF. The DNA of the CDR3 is TGTGCCAGCAGCTTAAACTTTCCCACAGATACGCAGTATTTT.

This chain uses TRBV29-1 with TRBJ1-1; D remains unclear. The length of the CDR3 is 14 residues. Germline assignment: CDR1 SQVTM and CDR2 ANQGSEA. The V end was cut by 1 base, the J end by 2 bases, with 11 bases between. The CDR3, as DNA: TGCAGCGTTGAAGCCGACAATCGAAACACTGAAGCTTTCTTT. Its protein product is CSVEADNRNTEAFF.

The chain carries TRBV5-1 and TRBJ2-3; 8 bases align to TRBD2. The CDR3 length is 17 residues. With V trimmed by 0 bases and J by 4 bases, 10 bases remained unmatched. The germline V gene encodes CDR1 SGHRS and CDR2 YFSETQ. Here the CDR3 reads CASSLASSGSWADTQYF. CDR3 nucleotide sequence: TGCGCCAGCAGCTTGGCCTCGAGCGGGAGTTGGGCAGATACGCAGTATTTT.

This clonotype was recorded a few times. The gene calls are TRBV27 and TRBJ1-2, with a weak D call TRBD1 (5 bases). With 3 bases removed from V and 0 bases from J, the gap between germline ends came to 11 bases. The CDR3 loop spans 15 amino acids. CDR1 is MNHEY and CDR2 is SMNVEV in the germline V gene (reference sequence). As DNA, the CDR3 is TGTGCCAGCAGTTTTGGGGGGGGGACTAACTATGGCTACACCTTC. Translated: CASSFGGGTNYGYTF.

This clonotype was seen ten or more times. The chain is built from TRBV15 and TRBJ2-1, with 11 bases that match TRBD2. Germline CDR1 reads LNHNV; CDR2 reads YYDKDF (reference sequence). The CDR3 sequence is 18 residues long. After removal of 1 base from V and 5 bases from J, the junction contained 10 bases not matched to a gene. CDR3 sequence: CATSRAHPGTSGDNEQFF. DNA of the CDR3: TGTGCCACCAGCAGAGCTCACCCCGGGACTAGCGGCGACAATGAGCAGTTCTTC.

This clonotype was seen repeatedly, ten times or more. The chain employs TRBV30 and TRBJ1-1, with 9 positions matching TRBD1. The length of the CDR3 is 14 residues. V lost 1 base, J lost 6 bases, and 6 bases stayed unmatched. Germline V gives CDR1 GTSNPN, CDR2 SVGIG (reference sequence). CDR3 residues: CAWSGTGDSAEAFF. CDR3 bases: TGTGCCTGGAGTGGGACAGGGGATAGCGCTGAAGCTTTCTTT.

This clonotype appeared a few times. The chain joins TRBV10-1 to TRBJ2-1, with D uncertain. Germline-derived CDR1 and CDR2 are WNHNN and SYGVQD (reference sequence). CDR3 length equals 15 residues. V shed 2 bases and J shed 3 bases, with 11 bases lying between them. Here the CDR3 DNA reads TGCGCCAGCAGTGAGCCCGATGGGGTCTACAATGAGCAGTTCTTC. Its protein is CASSEPDGVYNEQFF.

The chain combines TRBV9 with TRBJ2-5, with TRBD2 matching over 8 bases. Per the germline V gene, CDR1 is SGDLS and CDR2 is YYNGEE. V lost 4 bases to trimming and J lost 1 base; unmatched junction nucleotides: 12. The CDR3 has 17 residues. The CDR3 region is CASSPPRGSGSQETQYF. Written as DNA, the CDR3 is TGTGCCAGCAGCCCCCCTCGGGGGAGCGGGAGCCAAGAGACCCAGTACTTC.

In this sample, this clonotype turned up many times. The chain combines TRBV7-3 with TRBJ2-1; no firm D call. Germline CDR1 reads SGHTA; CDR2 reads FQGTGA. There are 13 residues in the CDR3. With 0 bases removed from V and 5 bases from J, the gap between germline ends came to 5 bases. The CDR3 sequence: CASSLTMHNEQFF. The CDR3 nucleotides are TGTGCCAGCAGCTTAACCATGCACAATGAGCAGTTCTTC.

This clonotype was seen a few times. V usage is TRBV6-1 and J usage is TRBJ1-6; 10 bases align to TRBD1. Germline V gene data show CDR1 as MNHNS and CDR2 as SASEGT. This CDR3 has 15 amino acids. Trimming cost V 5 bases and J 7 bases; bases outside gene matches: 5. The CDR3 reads CASSNRDRGNSPLHF. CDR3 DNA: TGTGCCAGCAGTAACCGGGACAGGGGAAATTCACCCCTCCACTTT.

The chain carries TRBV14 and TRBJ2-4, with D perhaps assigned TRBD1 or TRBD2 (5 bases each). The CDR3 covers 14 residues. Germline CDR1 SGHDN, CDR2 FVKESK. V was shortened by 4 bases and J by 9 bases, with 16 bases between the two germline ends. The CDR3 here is CASSPQTGGGIQYF. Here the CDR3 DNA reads TGTGCCAGCAGCCCCCAGACGGGTGGGGGCATTCAGTACTTC.

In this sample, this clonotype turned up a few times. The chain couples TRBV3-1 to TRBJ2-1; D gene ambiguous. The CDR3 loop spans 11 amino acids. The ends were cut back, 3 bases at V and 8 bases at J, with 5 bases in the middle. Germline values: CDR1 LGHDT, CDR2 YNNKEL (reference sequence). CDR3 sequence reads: CASSQIDEQFF. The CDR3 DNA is TGTGCCAGCAGCCAGATCGATGAGCAGTTCTTC.

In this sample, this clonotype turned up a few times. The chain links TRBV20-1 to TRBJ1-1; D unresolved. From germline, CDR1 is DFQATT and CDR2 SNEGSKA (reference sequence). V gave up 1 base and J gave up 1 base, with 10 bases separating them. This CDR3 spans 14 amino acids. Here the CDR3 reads CSARVGGRNTEAFF. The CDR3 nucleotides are TGCAGTGCTAGAGTAGGTGGTAGGAACACTGAAGCTTTCTTT.

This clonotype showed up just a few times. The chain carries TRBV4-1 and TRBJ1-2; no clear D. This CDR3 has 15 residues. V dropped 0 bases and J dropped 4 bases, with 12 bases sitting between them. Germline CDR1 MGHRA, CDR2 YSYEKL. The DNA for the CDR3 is TGCGCCAGCAGCCAAGATCGAACCAGCTTCTATGGCTACACCTTC. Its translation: CASSQDRTSFYGYTF.

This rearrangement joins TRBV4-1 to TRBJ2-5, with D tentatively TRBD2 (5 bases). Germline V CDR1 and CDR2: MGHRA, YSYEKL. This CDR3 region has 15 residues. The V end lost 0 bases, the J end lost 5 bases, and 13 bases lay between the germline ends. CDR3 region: CASSQESGSRETQYF. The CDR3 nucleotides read TGCGCCAGCAGCCAAGAGTCGGGATCCCGGGAGACCCAGTACTTC.

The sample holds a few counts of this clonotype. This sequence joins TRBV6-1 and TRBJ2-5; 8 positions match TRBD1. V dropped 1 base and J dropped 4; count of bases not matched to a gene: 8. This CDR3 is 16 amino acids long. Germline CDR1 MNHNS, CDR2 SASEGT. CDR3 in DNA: TGTGCCAGCAGTGAAGAGGGTCAGGGGGCAAGAGAGACCCAGTACTTC. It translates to CASSEEGQGARETQYF.

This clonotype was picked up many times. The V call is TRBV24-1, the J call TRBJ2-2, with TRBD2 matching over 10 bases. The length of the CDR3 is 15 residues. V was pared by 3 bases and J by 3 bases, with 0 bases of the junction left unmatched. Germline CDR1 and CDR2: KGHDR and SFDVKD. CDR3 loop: CATSDLAGDTGELFF. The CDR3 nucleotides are TGTGCCACCAGTGATCTAGCGGGAGACACCGGGGAGCTGTTTTTT.

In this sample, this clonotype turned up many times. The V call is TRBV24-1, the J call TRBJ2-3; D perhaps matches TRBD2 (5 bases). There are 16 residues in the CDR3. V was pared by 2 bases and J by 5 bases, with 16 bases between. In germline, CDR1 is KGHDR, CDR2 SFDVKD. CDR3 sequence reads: CATSDSARASGDTQYF. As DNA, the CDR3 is TGTGCCACCAGTGATTCCGCGCGGGCCTCCGGAGATACGCAGTATTTT.